These 12 T cell receptor beta chains were sequenced from one sample in a study of blood T cell repertoires in COVID-19. Profiled with immunoSEQ multiplex PCR; TCRdb holds only in-frame clones, not every one. The profile shows around 200,000 clones, over 80% of them singletons. Sample: PBMCs or T cells enriched from blood (not recorded which). These TCRs come from a young man with acute COVID-19.

The genes are TRBV28 and TRBJ1-3; 9 bases fit TRBD1. After removal of 3 bases from V and 0 bases from J, the junction contained 6 bases not matched to a gene. The germline CDR1 and CDR2 sequences are MDHEN and SYDVKM. The CDR3 totals 17 residues. In DNA form, the CDR3 reads TGTGCCAGCAGTTTGTGGACAGGGGCCTACTCTGGAAACACCATATATTTT. This gives the protein CASSLWTGAYSGNTIYF.

This sequence joins TRBV7-3 and TRBJ2-5; no firm D call. Trimming took 1 base from V and 5 from J, leaving 8 bases between them. The CDR3 is 13 residues long. Per the germline V gene, CDR1 is SGHTA and CDR2 is FQGTGA. The CDR3 sequence: CASSLSPRETQYF. CDR3 DNA sequence: TGTGCCAGCAGCTTAAGTCCCAGGGAGACCCAGTACTTC.

This clone was seen a handful of times. The chain joins TRBV19 to TRBJ2-2; D gene uncertain. V gave up 4 bases and J gave up 6 bases, with 15 bases separating them. The CDR3 contains 15 residues. Germline lookup yields CDR1 LNHDA and CDR2 SQIVND (reference sequence). In DNA, the CDR3 is TGTGCCAGTAGTAAGAACTACGGCCGGTCCGGGGAGCTGTTTTTT. Translating gives CASSKNYGRSGELFF.

The chain links TRBV19 to TRBJ1-2; 7 bases agree with TRBD1. J gave up 0 bases and V 11 bases, and 12 bases lay outside the gene matches. CDR3 length equals 15 residues. Germline V lookup: CDR1 LNHDA, CDR2 SQIVND (reference sequence). CDR3 DNA: TGTGCCCGATGGGACAGATTACAGTCTAACTATGGCTACACCTTC. Translated: CARWDRLQSNYGYTF. Using reference TRBV19 and TRBJ1-2 for the parts outside the CDR3, the full variable domain is DGGITQSPKYLFRKEGQNVTLSCEQNLNHDAMYWYRQDPGQGLRLIYYSQIVNDFQKGDIAEGYSVSREKKESFPLTVTSAQKNPTAFYLCARWDRLQSNYGYTFGSGTRLTVV.

The V and J genes are TRBV28 and TRBJ2-7; tentative D call: TRBD1 (5 bases). Germline lookup yields CDR1 MDHEN and CDR2 SYDVKM. The CDR3 sequence is 14 residues long. Trimming left V 5 bases short and J 3 bases short, with 14 bases between. The CDR3 protein is CASSLGRTFYEQYF. DNA for the CDR3: TGTGCCAGCAGTCTTGGGCGGACATTCTACGAGCAGTACTTC.

About this clone itself: Mismatch with germline at one junction end may stem from a read error. V usage is TRBV11-3 and J usage is TRBJ2-3, with 7 bases lining up with TRBD2. This CDR3 is 15 amino acids long. Germline V gene lookup returns CDR1 SGHNT and CDR2 YENEEA. CDR3 in DNA: TGTGCCAGCAGTTTAGGACTAGGGGGCACAGATACGCAGTATTTT. It codes for CASSLGLGGTDTQYF.

The chain has TRBV7-2 and TRBJ2-7; 10 nucleotides agree with TRBD1. Germline trimming cut 3 bases from V and 3 bases from J; bases unmatched to any gene: 2. The CDR3 covers 14 residues. From germline, CDR1 is SGHTA and CDR2 FQGNSA. CDR3 sequence reads: CASSFGTGDYEQYF. The DNA of the CDR3 is TGTGCCAGCAGCTTCGGGACAGGGGACTACGAGCAGTACTTC.

The J gene is TRBJ1-5, the V gene TRBV28, with TRBD1 matching over 7 bases. The CDR3 is 14 residues long. The J segment lost 5 bases and the V segment lost 6 bases, leaving 7 bases of the junction unmatched. From germline, CDR1 is MDHEN and CDR2 SYDVKM. The CDR3 DNA reads TGTGCCAGCAGGGGGGGACAGTATTATCAGCCCCAGCATTTT. Its translation: CASRGGQYYQPQHF.

The J gene is TRBJ1-2, the V gene TRBV23-1, with D maybe TRBD1 (6 bases). TRBV23-1 has ORF status, its function being uncertain. V lost 3 bases and J 6 bases, leaving 14 bases between the germline ends. This CDR3 spans 14 amino acids. CDR3 sequence reads: CASSHAGTPDGYTF. CDR3 coding DNA: TGCGCCAGCAGTCATGCCGGGACACCGGATGGCTACACCTTC.

This clone has more than one count but fewer than ten. This chain connects TRBV6-2 or TRBV6-3 to TRBJ1-1; D perhaps matches TRBD1 (6 bases). V was clipped by 4 bases and J by 1 base, with 16 bases between them. Germline V gene data show CDR1 as MNHEY and CDR2 as SVGEGT. The CDR3 spans 16 residues. The CDR3 region is CASSFTRGQQNTEAFF. The CDR3 coding sequence is TGTGCCAGCAGTTTCACCCGAGGACAGCAGAACACTGAAGCTTTCTTT.

This sequence joins TRBV11-3 and TRBJ2-7, with 13 bases identical to TRBD2. The V gene end was trimmed by 9 bases and the J gene end by 6 bases; junction bases not matched to a gene: 8. This CDR3 contains 14 residues. CDR1 and CDR2 from the germline V gene are SGHNT and YENEEA. The CDR3 sequence: CASSGLAGAREQYF. The CDR3, as DNA: TGTGCCAGTAGTGGACTAGCGGGAGCCCGCGAGCAGTACTTC.

The rearrangement uses TRBV27 and TRBJ2-7; a possible D gene is TRBD2 (5 bases). CDR1 MNHEY and CDR2 SMNVEV come from the germline V gene (reference sequence). Trimming took off 0 bases at V and 6 bases at J, with 15 bases between the two ends. The CDR3 has 15 residues. CDR3 coding DNA: TGTGCCAGCAGTTTATCGTGGGGAGCATCAAGCGAGCAGTACTTC. Protein sequence: CASSLSWGASSEQYF.